These 17 T cell receptor beta chains originate from one sample sequenced in a study of blood T cell repertoires in COVID-19. Clones were sequenced by immunoSEQ multiplex PCR, and TCRdb holds only the in-frame ones, with some missing. The sample records some 220,000 clones, under 90% being singletons. Sequenced input: peripheral blood. The receptors derive from a woman aged 55-69 years who had recovered from COVID-19.

Here the CDR3 DNA reads TGCGCCAGCAGCCAAGAAGACAGGGGGATGAACACTGAAGCTTTCTTT. Amino acid sequence: CASSQEDRGMNTEAFF. The V gene is TRBV4-1, the J gene TRBJ1-1, with 9 bases matching TRBD1. This CDR3 spans 16 amino acids. The V gene end was trimmed by 0 bases and the J gene end by 0 bases; junction bases not matched to a gene: 2. The germline gives CDR1 MGHRA, CDR2 YSYEKL.

The chain couples TRBV6-6 to TRBJ1-2; 7 nucleotides align to TRBD1. Trimming at V came to 2 bases and at J to 6 bases, leaving 6 bases not matched to a gene. This CDR3 has 14 amino acids. Germline CDR1 is MNHNY and CDR2 is SVGAGI (reference sequence). CDR3 in amino acids: CASSYRDRHDGYTF. The CDR3 nucleotides are TGTGCCAGCAGTTACAGGGACAGACACGATGGCTACACCTTC.

The V call is TRBV18, the J call TRBJ2-7, with 7 bases that match TRBD2. The CDR3 sequence is 13 residues long. Germline values: CDR1 KGHSH, CDR2 LQKENI. Unmatched junction bases numbered 2, after V lost 3 bases and J lost 3 bases. The chain's CDR3 is CASSPGGGYEQYF. CDR3 nucleotide sequence: TGTGCCAGCTCACCGGGCGGGGGCTACGAGCAGTACTTC.

The V and J genes are TRBV7-9 and TRBJ1-1; D remains unclear. This CDR3 has 12 amino acids. Trimming stripped 6 bases from V and 1 base from J, with 6 bases between. Germline V gene data show CDR1 as SEHNR and CDR2 as FQNEAQ (reference sequence). CDR3 coding DNA: TGTGCCAGCAGTACACAGAACACTGAAGCTTTCTTT. It is translated as CASSTQNTEAFF.

Written as DNA, the CDR3 is TGTGCCAGCAGCCAGCCCACAGGGGAAGAGACCCAGTACTTC. It yields the protein CASSQPTGEETQYF. The chain employs TRBV3-1 (or the pseudogene TRBV3-2) and TRBJ2-5; 7 nucleotides align to TRBD1. V lost 3 bases and J lost 3; bases outside the gene matches: 4. This CDR3 region has 14 residues. Looked up from germline, CDR1 is LGHDT and CDR2 is YNNKEL (reference sequence).

The V and J genes are TRBV9 and TRBJ2-1, with 10 bases matching TRBD2. The germline V gene encodes CDR1 SGDLS and CDR2 YYNGEE. The CDR3 runs 16 residues. The V gene end was trimmed by 0 bases and the J gene end by 7 bases; junction bases not matched to a gene: 7. The CDR3 is CASSVVASGGANEQFF. CDR3 coding DNA: TGTGCCAGCAGCGTAGTAGCGAGCGGGGGGGCGAATGAGCAGTTCTTC.

A remark on this clone: The sample has other DNA sequences that encode this CDR3 too. The chain links TRBV5-4 to TRBJ2-7, with 8 nucleotides matching TRBD1. Germline lookup yields CDR1 SGHNT and CDR2 YYREEE (reference sequence). J gave up 0 bases and V 4 bases, and 6 bases lay outside the gene matches. The CDR3 totals 15 residues. The CDR3 DNA follows: TGTGCCAGCAGCACAAGGGACAGGAGCTCCTACGAGCAGTACTTC. Translated, it gives CASSTRDRSSYEQYF.

The J gene is TRBJ2-1, the V gene TRBV19; D not resolved. The V and J ends lost 3 bases and 4 bases respectively, with 7 bases between them. The CDR3 consists of 13 residues. Per germline, CDR1 LNHDA and CDR2 SQIVND (reference sequence). The CDR3 nucleotides are TGTGCCAGTAGTATTGGTAGATACAATGAGCAGTTCTTC. Its translation is CASSIGRYNEQFF.

The chain employs TRBV5-6 and TRBJ1-1; tentatively, D is TRBD1 (5 bases). Germline CDR1 reads SGHDT; CDR2 reads YYEEEE. This CDR3 region has 14 residues. Trimming cost V 2 bases and J 1 base, with 9 bases left between them. In DNA form, the CDR3 reads TGTGCCAGCAGCTTCGATAGGGGGAACACTGAAGCTTTCTTT. It encodes CASSFDRGNTEAFF.

The gene calls are TRBV30 and TRBJ1-1; tentative D call: TRBD1 (5 bases). Trimming pared 0 bases from V and 10 bases from J, leaving 15 bases between. The CDR3 spans 13 residues. CDR1 GTSNPN and CDR2 SVGIG come from the germline V gene (reference sequence). The CDR3 loop reads CAWSVLTGRGAFF. The DNA for the CDR3 is TGTGCCTGGAGTGTACTAACGGGGAGGGGAGCTTTCTTT.

The chain uses TRBV27 and TRBJ2-3; 8 bases line up with TRBD2. This CDR3 is built from 13 residues. The trim removed 6 bases at V and 6 bases at J, leaving 5 bases unmatched. The V gene's germline CDR1 is MNHEY and CDR2 SMNVEV (reference sequence). CDR3 bases: TGTGCCAGCAGGACCACGGGGGGGGATACGCAGTATTTT. Its protein is CASRTTGGDTQYF.

The rearrangement joins TRBV7-3 to TRBJ1-2; possible D gene TRBD1, 5 bases. Germline V gives CDR1 SGHTA, CDR2 FQGTGA. Trimming removed 6 bases from V and 1 base from J, with 12 bases in between. This CDR3 has 14 residues. The DNA of the CDR3 is TGTGCCAGCAGTCCCGGCGGGGGTAACTATGGCTACACCTTC. This codes for CASSPGGGNYGYTF.

The J gene is TRBJ1-4, the V gene TRBV10-3; tentative D call: TRBD1 (5 bases). Looked up from germline, CDR1 is ENHRY and CDR2 is SYGVKD. With 11 bases removed from V and 6 bases from J, the gap between germline ends came to 16 bases. The CDR3 is 13 residues long. CDR3 in DNA: TGTGCCTCACAGGACGCTAGAGATGAAAAACTGTTTTTT. This codes for CASQDARDEKLFF.

The chain joins TRBV18 to TRBJ2-7; TRBD1 matches at 7 bases. The ends lost 4 bases at V and 1 base at J; junction bases unmatched: 10. The CDR3 loop spans 16 amino acids. Germline V gene sequence: CDR1 KGHSH, CDR2 LQKENI. The CDR3 sequence is CASSLVGTDRSYEQYF. The DNA for the CDR3 is TGTGCCAGCTCACTAGTCGGGACAGATCGATCCTACGAGCAGTACTTC.

This sequence joins TRBV19 and TRBJ1-5; D unclear. Germline V CDR1 and CDR2: LNHDA, SQIVND (reference sequence). The CDR3 contains 15 residues. With 3 bases removed from V and 0 bases from J, the gap between germline ends came to 9 bases. The DNA of the CDR3 is TGTGCCAGTAGTATGGCGGCTTATAGCAATCAGCCCCAGCATTTT. Protein: CASSMAAYSNQPQHF.

This clone was seen ten or more times. The chain couples TRBV5-4 to TRBJ1-1, with 7 bases fitting TRBD1. V trimming: 0 bases; J trimming: 1 base; junction bases outside the gene matches: 6. The CDR3 has 16 amino acids. Germline V gene data show CDR1 as SGHNT and CDR2 as YYREEE (reference sequence). CDR3 coding DNA: TGTGCCAGCAGCTTGGGGGCGGGACAGAAGAACACTGAAGCTTTCTTT. Protein sequence: CASSLGAGQKNTEAFF.

Only a few counts were recorded for this clone. The same CDR3 is also encoded by other DNA sequences in this sample. The chain couples TRBV9 to TRBJ1-3; tentative D call: TRBD1 (5 bases). The germline V and J ends were trimmed by 0 bases and 0 bases, with 10 bases remaining between them. The CDR3 is 16 amino acids. CDR1 and CDR2 from the germline V gene are SGDLS and YYNGEE. CDR3 coding DNA: TGTGCCAGCAGCGTAGCATACAGGAGCTCTGGAAACACCATATATTTT. This encodes CASSVAYRSSGNTIYF.